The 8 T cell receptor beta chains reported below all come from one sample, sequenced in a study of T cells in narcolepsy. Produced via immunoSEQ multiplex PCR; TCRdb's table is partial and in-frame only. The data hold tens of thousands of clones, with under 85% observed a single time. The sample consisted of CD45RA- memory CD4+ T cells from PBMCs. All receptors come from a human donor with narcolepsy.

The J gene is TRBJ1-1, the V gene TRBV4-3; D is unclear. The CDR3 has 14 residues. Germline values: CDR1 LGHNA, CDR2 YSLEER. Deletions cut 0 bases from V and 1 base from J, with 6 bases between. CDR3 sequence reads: CASSQEGANTEAFF. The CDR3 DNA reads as TGCGCCAGCAGCCAAGAGGGAGCGAACACTGAAGCTTTCTTT.

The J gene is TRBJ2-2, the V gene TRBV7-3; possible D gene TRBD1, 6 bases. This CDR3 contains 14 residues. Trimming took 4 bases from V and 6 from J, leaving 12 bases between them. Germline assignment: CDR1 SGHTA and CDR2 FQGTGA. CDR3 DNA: TGTGCCAGCAGCTCGGGACACCTATCCGGGGAGCTGTTTTTT. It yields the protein CASSSGHLSGELFF.

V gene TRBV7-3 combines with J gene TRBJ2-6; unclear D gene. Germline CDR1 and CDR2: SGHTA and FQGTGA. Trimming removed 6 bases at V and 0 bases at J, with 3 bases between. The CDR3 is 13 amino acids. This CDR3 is CASRYSGANVLTF. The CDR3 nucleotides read TGTGCCAGCAGGTACTCTGGGGCCAACGTCCTGACTTTC.

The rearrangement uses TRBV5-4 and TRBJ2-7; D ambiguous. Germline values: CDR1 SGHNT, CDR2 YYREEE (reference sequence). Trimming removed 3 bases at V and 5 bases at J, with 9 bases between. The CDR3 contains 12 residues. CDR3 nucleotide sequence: TGTGCCAGCAGCTCCGACGGCGACGAGCAGTACTTC. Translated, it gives CASSSDGDEQYF.

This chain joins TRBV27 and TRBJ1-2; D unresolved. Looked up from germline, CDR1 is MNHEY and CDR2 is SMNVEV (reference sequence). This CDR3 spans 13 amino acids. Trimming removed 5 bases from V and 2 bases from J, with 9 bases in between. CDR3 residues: CASSPLRNYGYTF. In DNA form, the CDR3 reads TGTGCCAGCAGTCCGCTCCGCAACTATGGCTACACCTTC.

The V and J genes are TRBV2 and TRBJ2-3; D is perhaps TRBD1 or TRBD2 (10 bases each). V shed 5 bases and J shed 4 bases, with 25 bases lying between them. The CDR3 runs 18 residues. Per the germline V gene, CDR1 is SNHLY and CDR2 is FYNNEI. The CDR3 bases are TGTGCCAGCAGTCCCCGGACAGGGGGACTAGCGAACCCAGATACGCAGTATTTT. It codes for CASSPRTGGLANPDTQYF.

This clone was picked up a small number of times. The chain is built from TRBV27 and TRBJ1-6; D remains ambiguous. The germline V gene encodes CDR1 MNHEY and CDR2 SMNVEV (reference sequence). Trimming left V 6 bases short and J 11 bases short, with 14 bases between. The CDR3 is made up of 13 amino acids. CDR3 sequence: CASRSNLGTPLHF. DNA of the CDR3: TGTGCCAGCAGATCTAACTTGGGGACACCCCTCCACTTT.

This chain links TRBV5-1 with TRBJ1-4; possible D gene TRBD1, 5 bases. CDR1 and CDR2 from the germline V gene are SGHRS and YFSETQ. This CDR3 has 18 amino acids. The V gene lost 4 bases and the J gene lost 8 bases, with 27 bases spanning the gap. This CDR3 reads CASSTDGRGGWVMEKLFF. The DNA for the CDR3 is TGCGCCAGCAGCACCGACGGACGGGGCGGGTGGGTGATGGAAAAACTGTTTTTT.